These T cell receptor beta chains were read from a single sample in a study of blood T cell repertoires in COVID-19. Sequenced by immunoSEQ multiplex PCR; TCRdb stores in-frame clones only, minus some. In the table there are a few hundred thousand clones, about 80% of which are singletons. The material sequenced was peripheral blood. The receptors come from an elderly man with acute or convalescent COVID-19. CDR3s include the opening cysteine and the closing phenylalanine or tryptophan. D genes are given only for firm matches. Size values are once, few and many counts, or a class for expanded clones, and some rows have none.

j_gene: TRBJ2-1
d_gene: TRBD2
v_gene: TRBV19
abundance: few
CDR3nt: TGTGCCAGTAGTACCGCCCCACTAGCGGGGGGGCTGAAGAGGAATGAGCAGTTCTTC
CDR3aa: CASSTAPLAGGLKRNEQFF

j_gene: TRBJ2-5
d_gene: NA
v_gene: TRBV9
abundance: NA
CDR3nt: TGTGCCAGCAGCGTAGCTGATCGGGAGACCCAGTACTTC
CDR3aa: CASSVADRETQYF

j_gene: TRBJ1-2
d_gene: TRBD1
v_gene: TRBV10-3
abundance: NA
CDR3nt: TGTGCCATACTACAGGGGAATAGCTATGGCTACACCTTC
CDR3aa: CAILQGNSYGYTF

j_gene: TRBJ1-1
d_gene: NA
v_gene: TRBV21-1
abundance: few
CDR3nt: TGTGCCAGCAGCAAGGGGGGGGACACTGAAGCTTTCTTT
CDR3aa: CASSKGGDTEAFF

j_gene: TRBJ2-7
d_gene: TRBD1
v_gene: TRBV4-1
abundance: NA
CDR3nt: TGCGCCAGCAGCCCTGGGACAGGGGGCAGATACGAGCAGTACTTC
CDR3aa: CASSPGTGGRYEQYF

j_gene: TRBJ1-1
d_gene: NA
v_gene: TRBV12-3/TRBV12-4
abundance: NA
CDR3nt: TGTGCCAGCAGTGTGGGCCCAGCAAAAGCTTTCTTT
CDR3aa: CASSVGPAKAFF

j_gene: TRBJ2-3
d_gene: TRBD1
v_gene: TRBV19
abundance: NA
CDR3nt: TGTGCCAGTACAGGACAGGGGGCATATACGCAGTATTTT
CDR3aa: CASTGQGAYTQYF

j_gene: TRBJ2-1
d_gene: NA
v_gene: TRBV7-2
abundance: NA
CDR3nt: TGTGCCAGCAGGCGCGGGACCCTGGTGGGCAATGAGCAGTTCTTC
CDR3aa: CASRRGTLVGNEQFF

j_gene: TRBJ2-2
d_gene: NA
v_gene: TRBV2
abundance: NA
CDR3nt: TGTGCCAGCAGTGGGGCGGGACGGCCAGTGACCGGGGAGCTGTTTTTT
CDR3aa: CASSGAGRPVTGELFF

j_gene: TRBJ2-2
d_gene: NA
v_gene: TRBV9
abundance: NA
CDR3nt: TGTGCCAGCAGCGTAGGTACCCGGACCGGGGAGCTGTTTTTT
CDR3aa: CASSVGTRTGELFF

j_gene: TRBJ1-1
d_gene: TRBD1
v_gene: TRBV5-4
abundance: NA
CDR3nt: TGTGCCAGCAGGCGTGGGGCAGGGGGAGTAAACACTGAAGCTTTCTTT
CDR3aa: CASRRGAGGVNTEAFF

j_gene: TRBJ2-3
d_gene: TRBD1
v_gene: TRBV2
abundance: once
CDR3nt: TGTGCCAGCAGGGCCTTGACAGGGGCGGCTAGCACAGATACGCAGTATTTT
CDR3aa: CASRALTGAASTDTQYF

j_gene: TRBJ1-2
d_gene: NA
v_gene: TRBV20-1
abundance: NA
CDR3nt: TGCAGTGCTAGTCGGCCAGGGGTAAACTATGGCTACACCTTC
CDR3aa: CSASRPGVNYGYTF

j_gene: TRBJ1-5
d_gene: NA
v_gene: TRBV24-1
abundance: NA
CDR3nt: TGTGCCACCAGTGCTCAGGGTAATCAGCCCCAGCATTTT
CDR3aa: CATSAQGNQPQHF

j_gene: TRBJ2-1
d_gene: NA
v_gene: TRBV20-1
abundance: NA
CDR3nt: TGCAGTGCCGGAAGCGGCTTCGAGCAGTTCTTC
CDR3aa: CSAGSGFEQFF

j_gene: TRBJ2-7
d_gene: TRBD2
v_gene: TRBV7-2
abundance: NA
CDR3nt: TGTGCCAGCAGACGCCGCTCCGGGACTAGCGGGAGGGCCAACGAGCAGTACTTC
CDR3aa: CASRRRSGTSGRANEQYF

j_gene: TRBJ1-4
d_gene: TRBD1
v_gene: TRBV11-2
abundance: NA
CDR3nt: TGTGCCAGCAGCTTACGGACAGGGGGCCGTGGGGAAAAACTGTTTTTT
CDR3aa: CASSLRTGGRGEKLFF

j_gene: TRBJ1-4
d_gene: NA
v_gene: TRBV5-1
abundance: NA
CDR3nt: TGCGCCAGCACAGAACCAACTAATGAAAAACTGTTTTTT
CDR3aa: CASTEPTNEKLFF

j_gene: TRBJ1-2
d_gene: TRBD1
v_gene: TRBV28
abundance: NA
CDR3nt: TGTGCCAGCAGTTCGGGACAGGGGGCGTACACCTTC
CDR3aa: CASSSGQGAYTF

j_gene: TRBJ2-1
d_gene: TRBD1
v_gene: TRBV28
abundance: NA
CDR3nt: TGTGCCAGCATCACCGGGACAGTTTACAATGAGCAGTTCTTC
CDR3aa: CASITGTVYNEQFF

j_gene: TRBJ1-2
d_gene: TRBD1
v_gene: TRBV14
abundance: NA
CDR3nt: TGTGCCAGCAGCCAAGATCGGAGGGGGCTCGAGGATGGCTACACCTTC
CDR3aa: CASSQDRRGLEDGYTF

j_gene: TRBJ1-2
d_gene: TRBD1
v_gene: TRBV12-3/TRBV12-4
abundance: NA
CDR3nt: TGTGCCAGCACCGGGACAGCAAGACGTGGCACCTTC
CDR3aa: CASTGTARRGTF

j_gene: TRBJ1-2
d_gene: TRBD1
v_gene: TRBV5-1
abundance: once
CDR3nt: TGCGCCAGCAGCGCGGGACAGTCTCAGCCTATCTATGGCTACACCTTC
CDR3aa: CASSAGQSQPIYGYTF

j_gene: TRBJ1-4
d_gene: NA
v_gene: TRBV5-1
abundance: NA
CDR3nt: TGCGCCAGCAGCTTGGGAAGGGGAGGCCCTGGGGCTAATGAAAAACTGTTTTTT
CDR3aa: CASSLGRGGPGANEKLFF

j_gene: TRBJ2-1
d_gene: NA
v_gene: TRBV11-3
abundance: NA
CDR3nt: TGTGCCAGCAGCTTAAGAGGTGGGAGCTCCTACAATGAGCAGTTCTTC
CDR3aa: CASSLRGGSSYNEQFF

j_gene: TRBJ1-2
d_gene: NA
v_gene: TRBV7-9
abundance: NA
CDR3nt: TGTGCCAGCAGCTTTCCATCATATGGCTACACCTTC
CDR3aa: CASSFPSYGYTF

j_gene: TRBJ2-4
d_gene: TRBD1
v_gene: TRBV29-1
abundance: few
CDR3nt: TGCAGCGTTTCAGGGGGCGATATAGGAAACATTCAGTACTTC
CDR3aa: CSVSGGDIGNIQYF

j_gene: TRBJ2-7
d_gene: NA
v_gene: TRBV5-1
abundance: NA
CDR3nt: TGCGCCAGCAGCTTGGCCGGAGTTGGTTACGAGCAGTACTTC
CDR3aa: CASSLAGVGYEQYF

j_gene: TRBJ1-1
d_gene: NA
v_gene: TRBV3-1/TRBV3-2
abundance: NA
CDR3nt: TGTGCCAGCAGCCAAGCTAGTGGACTCCTGAACACTGAAGCTTTCTTT
CDR3aa: CASSQASGLLNTEAFF

j_gene: TRBJ1-5
d_gene: NA
v_gene: TRBV27
abundance: NA
CDR3nt: TGTGCCAGCAAAGCCCTTACTAGCAATCAGCCCCAGCATTTT
CDR3aa: CASKALTSNQPQHF

j_gene: TRBJ2-2
d_gene: NA
v_gene: TRBV2
abundance: NA
CDR3nt: TGTGCCAGCTCGGGACTGAACACCGGGGAGCTGTTTTTT
CDR3aa: CASSGLNTGELFF

j_gene: TRBJ1-2
d_gene: TRBD1
v_gene: TRBV30
abundance: NA
CDR3nt: TGTGCCTGGAGTCACGGACAGGGCTATGGCTACACCTTC
CDR3aa: CAWSHGQGYGYTF

j_gene: TRBJ2-2
d_gene: NA
v_gene: TRBV5-1
abundance: NA
CDR3nt: TGCGCCAGCAGCTTGGGGAGTTACACCGGGGAGCTGTTTTTT
CDR3aa: CASSLGSYTGELFF

j_gene: TRBJ2-1
d_gene: NA
v_gene: TRBV21-1
abundance: few
CDR3nt: TGTGCCAGCCAGGACAGGGGCTACAATGAGCAGTTCTTC
CDR3aa: CASQDRGYNEQFF

j_gene: TRBJ1-4
d_gene: NA
v_gene: TRBV27
abundance: NA
CDR3nt: TGTGCCAGCAGCCAACCCCGCGGACTGAATAATGAAAAACTGTTTTTT
CDR3aa: CASSQPRGLNNEKLFF

j_gene: TRBJ2-7
d_gene: NA
v_gene: TRBV5-6
abundance: NA
CDR3nt: TGTGCCAGCAGCTTGGTGCCGGGGGTGTCATGGGAGCAGTACTTC
CDR3aa: CASSLVPGVSWEQYF

j_gene: TRBJ1-2
d_gene: NA
v_gene: TRBV5-4
abundance: NA
CDR3nt: TGTGCCAGCAGCTTGGGAGCGCAAGACTATGGCTACACCTTC
CDR3aa: CASSLGAQDYGYTF

j_gene: TRBJ1-1
d_gene: NA
v_gene: TRBV2
abundance: NA
CDR3nt: TGTGCCAGCATGTCCAGGGCCGCGGGGACTGAAGCTTTCTTT
CDR3aa: CASMSRAAGTEAFF

j_gene: TRBJ2-6
d_gene: TRBD2
v_gene: TRBV19
abundance: NA
CDR3nt: TGTGCCAGTAGTATAACCGGGAGGGGGGCCAACGTCCTGACTTTC
CDR3aa: CASSITGRGANVLTF

j_gene: TRBJ2-7
d_gene: NA
v_gene: TRBV11-1
abundance: NA
CDR3nt: TGTGCCAGCAGCTTAGGGGCCTCCTACGAGCAGTACTTC
CDR3aa: CASSLGASYEQYF

j_gene: TRBJ1-1
d_gene: TRBD1
v_gene: TRBV18
abundance: once
CDR3nt: TGTGCCAGCTCACCACTCGGGGACAGAAATACTGAAGCTTTCTTT
CDR3aa: CASSPLGDRNTEAFF

j_gene: TRBJ2-5
d_gene: TRBD2
v_gene: TRBV11-1
abundance: NA
CDR3nt: TGTGCCAGCAGCTCGAGACTAGCGGGAGGCCAAGAGACCCAGTACTTC
CDR3aa: CASSSRLAGGQETQYF

j_gene: TRBJ2-2
d_gene: NA
v_gene: TRBV14
abundance: NA
CDR3nt: TGTGCCAGCAGCCAAGTCCGCGGGGCCGGGGAGCTGTTTTTT
CDR3aa: CASSQVRGAGELFF

j_gene: TRBJ1-4
d_gene: NA
v_gene: TRBV5-1
abundance: NA
CDR3nt: TGCGCCAGCAGCCCGGGAAGTGCTAATGAAAAACTGTTTTTT
CDR3aa: CASSPGSANEKLFF

j_gene: TRBJ2-7
d_gene: TRBD2
v_gene: TRBV12-5
abundance: NA
CDR3nt: TGTGCTAGTGGTTTGGTAGGCGGAAGAGGACTAGCGGGAGTGGGCCACGAGCAGTACTTC
CDR3aa: CASGLVGGRGLAGVGHEQYF

j_gene: TRBJ1-2
d_gene: TRBD1
v_gene: TRBV7-2
abundance: NA
CDR3nt: TGTGCCAGCAAAAAGGGGGGACAGACCAGCTATGGCTACACCTTC
CDR3aa: CASKKGGQTSYGYTF

j_gene: TRBJ2-7
d_gene: NA
v_gene: TRBV7-2
abundance: NA
CDR3nt: TGTGCCAGCAGCCCAAGCACCGTAGCAGCATTCTACGAGCAGTACTTC
CDR3aa: CASSPSTVAAFYEQYF

j_gene: TRBJ2-3
d_gene: TRBD2
v_gene: TRBV28
abundance: NA
CDR3nt: TGTGCCAGCAGTTTGCGGGGGGGTCCCACAGATACGCAGTATTTT
CDR3aa: CASSLRGGPTDTQYF

j_gene: TRBJ1-1
d_gene: TRBD1
v_gene: TRBV19
abundance: NA
CDR3nt: TGTGCCAGTAGTATCCCCAGGGGGACTTGGGGCACTGAAGCTTTCTTT
CDR3aa: CASSIPRGTWGTEAFF

j_gene: TRBJ1-5
d_gene: NA
v_gene: TRBV24-1
abundance: NA
CDR3nt: TGTGCCACCAGTACAGGTTATCAGCCCCAGCATTTT
CDR3aa: CATSTGYQPQHF

j_gene: TRBJ2-7
d_gene: NA
v_gene: TRBV27
abundance: NA
CDR3nt: TGTGCCAGCAGACCCTGGACTCGGGTGGTTGACGAGCAGTACTTC
CDR3aa: CASRPWTRVVDEQYF

j_gene: TRBJ2-5
d_gene: NA
v_gene: TRBV7-9
abundance: NA
CDR3nt: TGTGCCAGCAGCTTAGGTCGGGAGCCATGGGAGACCCAGTACTTC
CDR3aa: CASSLGREPWETQYF

j_gene: TRBJ2-7
d_gene: TRBD1
v_gene: TRBV19
abundance: NA
CDR3nt: TGTGCCAGTAGGGACAGGGTTTTGGGGGAGCAGTACTTC
CDR3aa: CASRDRVLGEQYF

j_gene: TRBJ2-1
d_gene: TRBD2
v_gene: TRBV6-6
abundance: NA
CDR3nt: TGTGCCAGCAGTTACCCGGCTAGCGGGAGTATTGATGAGCAGTTCTTC
CDR3aa: CASSYPASGSIDEQFF

j_gene: TRBJ2-1
d_gene: TRBD2
v_gene: TRBV7-2
abundance: NA
CDR3nt: TGTGCCAGCAGCCCCGGGACTAGCCCTGACCCCTACAATGAGCAGTTCTTC
CDR3aa: CASSPGTSPDPYNEQFF

j_gene: TRBJ1-1
d_gene: NA
v_gene: TRBV3-1/TRBV3-2
abundance: NA
CDR3nt: TGTGCCAGCAGCCGCGCAGGTGCCGGGAGTCGGGCTGAAGCTTTCTTT
CDR3aa: CASSRAGAGSRAEAFF